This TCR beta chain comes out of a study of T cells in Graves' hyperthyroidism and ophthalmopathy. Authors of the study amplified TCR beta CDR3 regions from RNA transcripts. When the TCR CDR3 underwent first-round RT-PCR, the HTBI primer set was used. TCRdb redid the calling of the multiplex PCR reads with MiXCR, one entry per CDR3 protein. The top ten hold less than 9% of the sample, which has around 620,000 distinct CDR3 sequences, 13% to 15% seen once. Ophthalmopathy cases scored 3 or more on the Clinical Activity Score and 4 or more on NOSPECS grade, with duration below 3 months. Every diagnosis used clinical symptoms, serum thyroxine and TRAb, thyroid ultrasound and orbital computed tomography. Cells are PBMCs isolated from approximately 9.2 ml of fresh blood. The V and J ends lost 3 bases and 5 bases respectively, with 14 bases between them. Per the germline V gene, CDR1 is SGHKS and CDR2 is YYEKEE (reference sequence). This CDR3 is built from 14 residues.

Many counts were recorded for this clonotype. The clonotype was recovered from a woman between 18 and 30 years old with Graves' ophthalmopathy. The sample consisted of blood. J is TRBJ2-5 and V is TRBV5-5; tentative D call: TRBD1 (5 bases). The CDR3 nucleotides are TGTGCCAGCAGCTCAGGGTCCTTTGGGGAGACCCAGTACTTC. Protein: CASSSGSFGETQYF.